The TCR beta chain under discussion was sequenced for a study of control samples from healthy donors and cancer patients. This clone was picked up one time. TCRdb's table, derived via immunoSEQ multiplex PCR, lists solely in-frame clones and lacks some. This table has 200,000 to 250,000 clones, around 94% appearing once. The V gene end was trimmed by 7 bases and the J gene end by 10 bases; junction bases not matched to a gene: 27. The length of the CDR3 is 18 residues. The germline gives CDR1 SQVTM, CDR2 ANQGSEA. V gene TRBV29-1 combines with J gene TRBJ2-1; 8 bases line up with TRBD2. The sequence derives from a man aged 45-65 years in good health. Source material: blood. CDR3 in amino acids: CSAGSEGRGAGAYEEQFF. The CDR3 bases are TGCAGCGCAGGGTCGGAAGGTCGGGGAGCGGGGGCCTATGAAGAGCAGTTCTTC.